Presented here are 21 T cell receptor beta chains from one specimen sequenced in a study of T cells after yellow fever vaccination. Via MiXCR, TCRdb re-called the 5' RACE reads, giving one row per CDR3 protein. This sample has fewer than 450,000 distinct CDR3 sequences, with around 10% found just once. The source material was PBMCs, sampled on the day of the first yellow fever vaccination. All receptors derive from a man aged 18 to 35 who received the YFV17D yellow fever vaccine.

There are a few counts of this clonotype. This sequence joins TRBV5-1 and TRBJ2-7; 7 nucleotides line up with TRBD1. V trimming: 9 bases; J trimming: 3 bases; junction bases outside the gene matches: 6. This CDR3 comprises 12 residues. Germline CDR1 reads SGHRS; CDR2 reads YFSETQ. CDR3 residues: CAIRGTVYEQYV. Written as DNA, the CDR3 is TGCGCCATAAGGGGGACAGTCTACGAGCAGTACGTC.

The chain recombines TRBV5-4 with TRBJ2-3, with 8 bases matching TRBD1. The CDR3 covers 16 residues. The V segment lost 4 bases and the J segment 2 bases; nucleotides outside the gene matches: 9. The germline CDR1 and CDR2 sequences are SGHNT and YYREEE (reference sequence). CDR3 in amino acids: CASSKKMTGATDTQYF. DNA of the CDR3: TGTGCCAGCAGCAAAAAAATGACAGGGGCCACAGATACGCAGTATTTT.

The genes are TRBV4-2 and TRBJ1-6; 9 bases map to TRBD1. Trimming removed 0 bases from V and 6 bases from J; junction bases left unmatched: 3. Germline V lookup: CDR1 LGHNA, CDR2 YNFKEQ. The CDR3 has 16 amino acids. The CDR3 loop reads CASSQDPGQGNSPLHF. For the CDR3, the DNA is TGTGCCAGCAGCCAAGATCCGGGACAGGGTAATTCACCCCTCCACTTT.

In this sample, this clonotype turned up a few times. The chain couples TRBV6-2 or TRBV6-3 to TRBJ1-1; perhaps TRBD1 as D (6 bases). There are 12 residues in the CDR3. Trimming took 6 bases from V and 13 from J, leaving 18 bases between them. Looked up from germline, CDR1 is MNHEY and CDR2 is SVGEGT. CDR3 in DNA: TGTGCCAGCAGAAAAGGAGGGGGAATGGATTTCTTT. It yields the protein CASRKGGGMDFF.

CDR3 nucleotides: TGCGCCAGCAGCTTCCAGAGGGAAAACACTGAAGCTTTCTTT. This encodes CASSFQRENTEAFF. The rearrangement links TRBV5-1 to TRBJ1-1; D gene unclear. V was pared by 2 bases and J by 2 bases, with 10 bases between. This CDR3 has 14 residues. The germline gives CDR1 SGHRS, CDR2 YFSETQ.

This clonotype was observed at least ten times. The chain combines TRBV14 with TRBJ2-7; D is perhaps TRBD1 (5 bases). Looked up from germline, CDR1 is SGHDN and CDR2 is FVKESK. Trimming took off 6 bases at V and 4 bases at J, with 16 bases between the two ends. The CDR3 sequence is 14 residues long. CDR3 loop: CASSQDTWYYEQYF. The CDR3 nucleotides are TGTGCCAGCAGTCAGGACACCTGGTATTACGAGCAGTACTTC.

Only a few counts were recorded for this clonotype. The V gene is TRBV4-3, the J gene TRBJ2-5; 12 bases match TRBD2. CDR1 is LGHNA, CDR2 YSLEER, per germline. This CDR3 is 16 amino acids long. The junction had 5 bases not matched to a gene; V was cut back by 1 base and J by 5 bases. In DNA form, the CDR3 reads TGCGCCAGCAGCCAAGGCTGGACTAGCGGGGCGGAGACCCAGTACTTC. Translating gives CASSQGWTSGAETQYF.

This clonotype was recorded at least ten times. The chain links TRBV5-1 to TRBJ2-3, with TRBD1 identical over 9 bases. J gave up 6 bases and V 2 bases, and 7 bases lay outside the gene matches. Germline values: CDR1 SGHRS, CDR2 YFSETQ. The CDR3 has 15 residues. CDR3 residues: CASSFRDRDADTQYF. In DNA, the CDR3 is TGCGCCAGCAGCTTCCGGGACAGGGATGCGGATACGCAGTATTTT.

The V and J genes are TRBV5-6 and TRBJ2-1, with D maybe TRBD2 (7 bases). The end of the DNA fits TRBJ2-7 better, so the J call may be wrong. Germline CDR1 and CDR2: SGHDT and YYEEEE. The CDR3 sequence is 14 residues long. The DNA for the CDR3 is TGTGCCAGCAGCTGGGACATGGGGGGGAATGAGCAGTACTTC. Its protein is CASSWDMGGNEQYF.

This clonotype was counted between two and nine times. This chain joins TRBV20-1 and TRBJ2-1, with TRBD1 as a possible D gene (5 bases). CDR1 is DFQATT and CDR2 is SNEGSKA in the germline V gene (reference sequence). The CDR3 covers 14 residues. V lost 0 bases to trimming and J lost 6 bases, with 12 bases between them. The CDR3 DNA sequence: TGCAGTGCTAGAGATAGACAGAACCCCAATGAGCAGTTCTTC. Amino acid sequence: CSARDRQNPNEQFF.

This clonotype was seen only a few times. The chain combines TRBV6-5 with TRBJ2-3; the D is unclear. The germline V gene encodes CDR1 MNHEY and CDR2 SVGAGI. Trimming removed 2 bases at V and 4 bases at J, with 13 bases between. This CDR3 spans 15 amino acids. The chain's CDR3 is CASSYDMGFPDTQYF. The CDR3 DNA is TGTGCCAGCAGTTACGATATGGGCTTCCCAGATACGCAGTATTTT.

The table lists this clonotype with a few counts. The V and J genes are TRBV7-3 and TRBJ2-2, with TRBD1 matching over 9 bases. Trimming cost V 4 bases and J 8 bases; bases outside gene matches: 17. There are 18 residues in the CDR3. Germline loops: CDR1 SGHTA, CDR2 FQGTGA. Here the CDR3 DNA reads TGTGCCAGCAGCTCGTTACAGGGGGCTAAGTCCCCCAGGGGGGAGCTGTTTTTT. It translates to CASSSLQGAKSPRGELFF.

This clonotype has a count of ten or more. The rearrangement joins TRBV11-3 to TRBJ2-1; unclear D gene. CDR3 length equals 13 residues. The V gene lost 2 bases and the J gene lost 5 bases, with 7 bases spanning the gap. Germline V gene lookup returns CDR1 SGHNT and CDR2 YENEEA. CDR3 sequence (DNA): TGTGCCAGCAGCTTATCAGAAAACAATGAGCAGTTCTTC. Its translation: CASSLSENNEQFF.

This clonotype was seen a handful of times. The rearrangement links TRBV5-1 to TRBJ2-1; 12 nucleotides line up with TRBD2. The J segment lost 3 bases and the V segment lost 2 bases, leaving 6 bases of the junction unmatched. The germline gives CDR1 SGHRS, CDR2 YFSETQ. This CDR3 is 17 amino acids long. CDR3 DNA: TGCGCCAGCAGCTTAAGGACTAGCGGGGTAATCTACAATGAGCAGTTCTTC. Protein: CASSLRTSGVIYNEQFF.

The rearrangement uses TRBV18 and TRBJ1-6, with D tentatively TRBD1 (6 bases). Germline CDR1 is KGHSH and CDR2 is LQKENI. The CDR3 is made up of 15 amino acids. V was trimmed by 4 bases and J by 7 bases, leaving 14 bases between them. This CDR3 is CASSRETTGNSPLHF. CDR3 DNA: TGTGCCAGCTCACGAGAAACAACAGGGAATTCACCCCTCCACTTT.

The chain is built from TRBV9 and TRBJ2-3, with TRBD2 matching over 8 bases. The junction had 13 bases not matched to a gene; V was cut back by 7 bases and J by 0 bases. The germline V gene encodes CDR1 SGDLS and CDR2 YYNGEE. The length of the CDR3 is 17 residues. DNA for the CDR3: TGTGCCAGCGCCTCCCGGGGGGGGCCTCCTAGCACAGATACGCAGTATTTT. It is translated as CASASRGGPPSTDTQYF.

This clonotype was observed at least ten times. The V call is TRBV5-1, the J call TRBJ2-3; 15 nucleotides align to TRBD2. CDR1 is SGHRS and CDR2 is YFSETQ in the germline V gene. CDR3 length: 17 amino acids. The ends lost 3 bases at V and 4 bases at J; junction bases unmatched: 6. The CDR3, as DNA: TGCGCCAGCAGCTCGGGACTAGCGGGGGGCTGGGCAGATACGCAGTATTTT. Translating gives CASSSGLAGGWADTQYF.

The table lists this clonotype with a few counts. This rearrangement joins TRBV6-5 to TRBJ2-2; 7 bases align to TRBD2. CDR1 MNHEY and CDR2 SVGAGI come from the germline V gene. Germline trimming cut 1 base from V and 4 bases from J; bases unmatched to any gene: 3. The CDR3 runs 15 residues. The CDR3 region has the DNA TGTGCCAGCAGTTACTGGCGGGGGTTCACCGGGGAGCTGTTTTTT. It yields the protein CASSYWRGFTGELFF.

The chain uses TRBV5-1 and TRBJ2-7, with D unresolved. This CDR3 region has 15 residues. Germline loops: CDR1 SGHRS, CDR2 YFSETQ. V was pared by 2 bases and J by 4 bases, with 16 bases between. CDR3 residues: CASSFYRRVRYEQYV. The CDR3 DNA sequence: TGCGCCAGCAGCTTCTACCGTCGGGTACGGTACGAGCAGTACGTC.

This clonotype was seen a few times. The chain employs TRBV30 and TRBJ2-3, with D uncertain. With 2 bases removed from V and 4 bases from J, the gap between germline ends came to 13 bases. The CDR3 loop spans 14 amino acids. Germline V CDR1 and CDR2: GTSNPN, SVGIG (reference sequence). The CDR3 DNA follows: TGTGCCTGGAGTTTGGGGTTCGGCGCAGATACGCAGTATTTT. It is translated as CAWSLGFGADTQYF.

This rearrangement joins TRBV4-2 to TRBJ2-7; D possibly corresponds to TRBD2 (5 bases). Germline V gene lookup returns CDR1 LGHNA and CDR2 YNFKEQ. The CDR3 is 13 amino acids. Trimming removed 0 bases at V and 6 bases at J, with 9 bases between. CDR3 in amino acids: CASSQDSGSEQYF. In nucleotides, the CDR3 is TGTGCCAGCAGCCAAGATTCGGGGAGCGAGCAGTACTTC.